Below are 6 T cell receptor beta chains sequenced from a single sample in a study of T cell clusters in autoimmune cytopenias. TRB rearrangements were amplified by touch-down multiplex PCR with mixed TRB-A/B primers. TCRdb re-called the multiplex PCR reads; one entry per CDR3 protein, DNA not given. The sample shows 8,300 or so distinct CDR3 sequences, and 5% to 7.5% sits with its ten largest clones. Each sample's input was around 250 ng genomic DNA, 38,000 or so genome equivalents. The sequencing input was peripheral blood. The receptors stem from a human donor with an autoimmune cytopenia or autoimmune hepatitis (not recorded which).

Judged by frequency, this clonotype is medium-sized. The chain carries TRBV6-5 and TRBJ2-5; as DNA is missing, the TRBD2 call by TCRdb cannot be tested. Germline V CDR1 and CDR2: MNHEY, SVGAGI. This CDR3 has 17 residues. CDR3 sequence reads: CASSSDLLAGRRETQYF.

Considering frequency, this clonotype is medium-sized (0.01 to 0.1%). The chain has TRBV19 and TRBJ1-2. Looked up from germline, CDR1 is LNHDA and CDR2 is SQIVND (reference sequence). The CDR3 is 13 amino acids. CDR3 amino acids: CATSSGIRYGYTF.

Frequency places this clonotype as medium-sized (0.01 to 0.1%). This chain's CDR3 is CASMRAPGGTGELFF. This chain uses TRBV19 with TRBJ2-2; the D call from TCRdb, TRBD2, cannot be confirmed without DNA. This CDR3 is built from 15 residues. Germline CDR1 is LNHDA and CDR2 is SQIVND (reference sequence).

This clonotype is identified as medium-sized from frequency. The J gene is TRBJ1-3, the V gene TRBV6-1. The CDR3 extends over 15 amino acids. Germline CDR1 is MNHNS and CDR2 is SASEGT. CDR3 amino acids: CASSEQGGAGNTIYF.

The rearrangement links TRBV30 to TRBJ1-5; the TRBD1 assignment by TCRdb is unverifiable without DNA. Germline assignment: CDR1 GTSNPN and CDR2 SVGIG (reference sequence). This CDR3 region has 13 residues. The CDR3 protein is CAWDRGQGQPQHF.

This clonotype ranks as medium-sized in terms of frequency. V usage is TRBV13 and J usage is TRBJ2-1; the D call of TRBD2 rests on TCRdb alone, since no DNA is present to check it. The germline V gene encodes CDR1 PRHDT and CDR2 FYEKMQ (reference sequence). This CDR3 region has 15 residues. The CDR3 region is CASSSTSGRPNEQFF.